A selection of T cell receptor beta chains follows, all from one sample in a study of T-cell memory formation after mild COVID-19. TCRdb processed the 5' RACE reads anew with MiXCR; each CDR3 protein has one entry. The profile covers tens of thousands of distinct CDR3 sequences, with over 9.5% appearing a single time and approximately 28% taken by the ten largest. The specimen was PBMCs or a T cell subset sorted from them (not recorded which). All receptors derive from a man between 18 and 29 years old who had mild COVID-19 (a few samples of this study predate the infection). Cell type and time point are not known. Each CDR3 is given with its conserved first and last residue. A D gene is named only where the DNA matches it firmly. The listing skips clone size in some rows; elsewhere it reads once, few, many or a size class.

>NA|TRBJ1-1|many|TRBV6-5
TGTGCCAGCAGTTTCGGGATGGGCACTGAAGCTTTCTTT
CASSFGMGTEAFF
>NA|TRBJ2-7|many|TRBV5-6
TGTGCCAGCAGCGTTGGGGACGGACCCTACGAGCAGTACTTC
CASSVGDGPYEQYF
>TRBD1|TRBJ2-7|many|TRBV7-6
TGTGCCAGCAGCTCTAACAGGGGGCGGGGCTCCTACGAGCAGTACTTC
CASSSNRGRGSYEQYF
>NA|TRBJ2-7|many|TRBV7-2
TGTGCCAGCAGCTCCGGCGTAGGCCCCTACGAGCAGTACTTC
CASSSGVGPYEQYF
>TRBD1|TRBJ2-6|many|TRBV11-1
TGTGCCAGTAGGTCCTCAACGACAGGGCCCTCTGGGGCCAACGTCCTGACTTTC
CASRSSTTGPSGANVLTF
>NA|TRBJ2-3|many|TRBV5-1
TGCGCCAGCAGCTTCGGTAGCCCCACAGATACGCAGTATTTT
CASSFGSPTDTQYF
>TRBD2|TRBJ2-1|many|TRBV12-5
TGTGCTAGTGGCTCGAGGGTAGCGGGGCCGTACAATGAGCAGTTCTTC
CASGSRVAGPYNEQFF
>NA|TRBJ2-2|few|TRBV6-5
TGTGCCAGCGGACGTCAGAACACCGGGGAGCTGTTTTTT
CASGRQNTGELFF
>TRBD2|TRBJ2-3|many|TRBV5-1
TGCGCCAGCAGCCCCGGACTAGCGGGGCAAGATACGCAGTATTTT
CASSPGLAGQDTQYF
>TRBD1|TRBJ2-1|many|TRBV12-3/TRBV12-4
TGTGCCAGCAGTTCACAGGGGAACCATGAGCAGTTCTTC
CASSSQGNHEQFF
>NA|TRBJ2-3|medium-sized|TRBV4-3
TGCGCCAGCAGCCCCCCGAGGGCCGATACGCAGTATTTT
CASSPPRADTQYF
>NA|TRBJ1-6|many|TRBV7-2
TGTGCCAGCAGCTTAGCGCAGAATTCACCCCTCCACTTT
CASSLAQNSPLHF
>NA|TRBJ2-1|NA|TRBV12-2
TGTGCAAGTCGCAAGCGCTTTAGCGGGGCCTACAATGAGCAGTTCTTC
CASRKRFSGAYNEQFF
>NA|TRBJ2-2|once|TRBV12-3/TRBV12-4
TGTGCCAGCAGTCTCCCTGGGGAGCTGTTTTTT
CASSLPGELFF
>NA|TRBJ1-4|many|TRBV5-5
TGTGCCAGCAGCTTAGAAGTTTCGGGGATGGCACTGTTTTTT
CASSLEVSGMALFF
>NA|TRBJ2-2|many|TRBV5-1
TGCGCCAGCAGCCCCATCGCCGGGGAGCTGTTTTTT
CASSPIAGELFF
>NA|TRBJ1-6|few|TRBV25-1
TGTGCCAGCTCCTACACGGATAATTCACCCCTCCACTTT
CASSYTDNSPLHF
>TRBD1|TRBJ2-5|many|TRBV18
TGTGCCAGCTCATCCAGGGGGAACAAAGAGACCCAGTACTTC
CASSSRGNKETQYF
>NA|TRBJ2-7|few|TRBV7-9
TGTGCCAGCAGCTTATCCCTGACAGGATACGAGCAGTACTTC
CASSLSLTGYEQYF
>TRBD2|TRBJ2-6|few|TRBV4-2
TGTGCCAGCAGCCTTAACGGTGCGGGGGTGAGCTCTGGGGCCAACGTCCTGACTTTC
CASSLNGAGVSSGANVLTF
>NA|TRBJ2-5|many|TRBV24-1
TGTGCCACCAGTGATATCTCGGTCATGGGGCAAGAGACCCAGTACTTC
CATSDISVMGQETQYF
>NA|TRBJ1-1|many|TRBV7-9
TGTGCCACTCGAGGGACTGAAGCTTTCTTT
CATRGTEAFF
>NA|TRBJ1-2|NA|TRBV13
TGTGCCAGCAGCCATCGGGACTATGGCTACACCTTC
CASSHRDYGYTF
>NA|TRBJ1-1|many|TRBV4-3
TGCGCCAGCAGCCAGACTGGGGGAGTGAGCACTGAAGCTTTCTTT
CASSQTGGVSTEAFF
>TRBD2|TRBJ2-5|few|TRBV20-1
TGCAGTGCTAGCACGATCGCAGCGGGGTACCAAGAGACCCAGTACTTC
CSASTIAAGYQETQYF
>NA|TRBJ1-3|many|TRBV18
TGTGCCAGCTCACTAGGGACGGAGTCTGGAAACACCATATATTTT
CASSLGTESGNTIYF
>TRBD1|TRBJ2-3|many|TRBV20-1
TGCAGTGCTAGGGTCTCTACAGGGGGAACTAGCACAGATACGCAGTATTTT
CSARVSTGGTSTDTQYF
>NA|TRBJ2-1|many|TRBV27
TGTGCCAGCAGCGACCAGAAATACAATGAGCAGTTCTTC
CASSDQKYNEQFF
>TRBD2|TRBJ2-3|medium-sized|TRBV6-4
TGTGCCAGCAGCGGGGGGGCTAGCACAGATACGCAGTATTTT
CASSGGASTDTQYF
>NA|TRBJ1-2|many|TRBV19
TGTGCCAGTAGTCCCAGACAGTACTATGGCTACACCTTC
CASSPRQYYGYTF
>TRBD1|TRBJ2-5|NA|TRBV10-3
TGTGCCATCAGTGAGGGGACAGGGGGATTGGAGACCCAGTACTTC
CAISEGTGGLETQYF
>TRBD2|TRBJ2-3|few|TRBV20-1
TGCAGTGCTAGAGCCCCCCCCGGGACTAGCGGGGGGGCCGGGCCAGATACGCAGTATTTT
CSARAPPGTSGGAGPDTQYF
>NA|TRBJ2-2|few|TRBV14
TGTGCCAGCAGCCAAGTCGCAGGCGCTACCGGGGAGCTGTTTTTT
CASSQVAGATGELFF
>TRBD1|TRBJ1-1|few|TRBV10-2
TGCGCCAGCAGTGAGCCTCGGGACAGGGGGCAAGGAAATGAAGCTTTCTTT
CASSEPRDRGQGNEAFF
>TRBD1|TRBJ1-2|many|TRBV13
TGTGCCAGCAGCTTAGGGACAGGGGGTGGCTACACCTTC
CASSLGTGGGYTF
>TRBD1|TRBJ2-1|many|TRBV12-3/TRBV12-4
TGTGCCAGCAGTCGGGACAGGGGCAATGAGCAGTTCTTC
CASSRDRGNEQFF
>NA|TRBJ1-1|many|TRBV5-1
TGCGCCAGCAGCTTGGAAGGCCCTGAAGCTTTCTTT
CASSLEGPEAFF
>TRBD1|TRBJ1-4|many|TRBV5-1
TGCGCCAGCAGCTTGACAGGGGGCGAGGAAAAACTGTTTTTT
CASSLTGGEEKLFF
>TRBD1|TRBJ1-2|many|TRBV12-3/TRBV12-4
TGTGCCAGCAGCCCTGACAGGGGGCTAGATGGCTACACCTTC
CASSPDRGLDGYTF
>NA|TRBJ1-1|many|TRBV5-1
TGCGCCAGCAGCTGGACATTAGGCACTGAAGCTTTCTTT
CASSWTLGTEAFF
>NA|TRBJ1-6|NA|TRBV20-1
TGCAGTGCGGGGACGGCGATTTCACCCCTCCACTTT
CSAGTAISPLHF
>NA|TRBJ1-3|many|TRBV18
TGTGCCAGCTCGCGGGACACTGGAAACACCATATATTTT
CASSRDTGNTIYF
>NA|TRBJ1-2|many|TRBV29-1
TGCAGCGTTGGTGATGACGGGGGTCTTTATGGCTACACCTTC
CSVGDDGGLYGYTF
>NA|TRBJ2-6|few|TRBV5-5
TGTGCCAGCAGCTTGTGGCAGGGTACCTCTGGGGCCAACGTCCTGACTTTC
CASSLWQGTSGANVLTF
>NA|TRBJ2-3|many|TRBV7-2
TGTGCCAGCAGGAAACAGGAGGATACGCAGTATTTT
CASRKQEDTQYF
>NA|TRBJ2-5|many|TRBV5-4
TGTGCCAGCAGCTTGGGGGTGGGCGGAGAGACCCAGTACTTC
CASSLGVGGETQYF
>NA|TRBJ1-1|NA|TRBV5-4
TGTGCCAGCAGCTTTTATAGACAGGCGGCTTTCTTT
CASSFYRQAAFF
>NA|TRBJ1-3|many|TRBV6-5
TGTGCCAGCAGTTACTCGATCCCGGGTCAGCCCTATTCTGGAAACACCATATATTTT
CASSYSIPGQPYSGNTIYF
>TRBD2|TRBJ2-7|many|TRBV4-1
TGCGCCAGCAGCCAAGATATCACTAGCGGGGGTGTAGTGTACGAGCAGTACTTC
CASSQDITSGGVVYEQYF
>NA|TRBJ2-1|many|TRBV5-8
TGTGCCAGCAGCTTGGGGCTAACATTCAATGAGCAGTTCTTC
CASSLGLTFNEQFF
>NA|TRBJ1-2|many|TRBV18
TGTGCCAGCTCGCCTATGGACGGCTATGGCTACACCTTC
CASSPMDGYGYTF
>NA|TRBJ2-5|NA|TRBV5-1
TGCGCCAGCAGCTTAGCCGGGCAGAGGGAGACCCAGTACTTC
CASSLAGQRETQYF
>TRBD2|TRBJ2-7|many|TRBV20-1
TGCAGTACCCCAGCCCCCCTAGCGGGGGGAGAGGAGCAGTACTTC
CSTPAPLAGGEEQYF